A selection of T cell receptor beta chains follows, all from one sample in a study of patients and donors after allogeneic stem cell transplantation. TCRdb re-derived calls from the RT-PCR reads in MiXCR, one entry per CDR3 protein. The sample lists over 400,000 distinct CDR3 sequences, 16% occurring once. Sequenced: blood, either unsorted or a sorted T cell fraction (not recorded which). The receptors shown here come from a human donor who was either an allogeneic HSCT recipient or a stem cell or donor lymphocyte infusion donor (not recorded which). It is not recorded whose cells these are; they may come from a transplant donor. The CDR3 runs from the conserved cysteine through the conserved F or W.

V gene: TRBV29-1; J gene: TRBJ1-4; CDR3 length: 10; CDR3 protein: CSVGGEKLFF
V gene: TRBV30; J gene: TRBJ1-1; CDR3 length: 14; CDR3 protein: CAWSVGFEDTEAFF
V gene: TRBV6-5; J gene: TRBJ2-7; CDR3 length: 16; CDR3 protein: CASSSGGSAGGYEQYF
V gene: TRBV9; J gene: TRBJ1-1; CDR3 length: 14; CDR3 protein: CASSPAGHGTEAFF
V gene: TRBV5-1; J gene: TRBJ2-7; CDR3 length: 14; CDR3 protein: CASSLTGDPYEQYF
V gene: TRBV3-1; J gene: TRBJ2-3; CDR3 length: 17; CDR3 protein: CASSQEGRGTSTDTQYF
V gene: TRBV6-5; J gene: TRBJ1-6; CDR3 length: 17; CDR3 protein: CASSYSGTDSYNSPLHF
V gene: TRBV2; J gene: TRBJ2-7; CDR3 length: 14; CDR3 protein: CASSERDRVYEQYF
V gene: TRBV7-9; J gene: TRBJ2-5; CDR3 length: 15; CDR3 protein: CASRGWTDLQETQYF
V gene: TRBV12-3/TRBV12-4; J gene: TRBJ1-2; CDR3 length: 13; CDR3 protein: CASSWGLVDGYTF
V gene: TRBV9; J gene: TRBJ1-4; CDR3 length: 14; CDR3 protein: CASSAWTGGEELFF
V gene: TRBV19; J gene: TRBJ1-6; CDR3 length: 15; CDR3 protein: CASSIAGQGPSPLHF
V gene: TRBV5-1; J gene: TRBJ2-6; CDR3 length: 14; CDR3 protein: CASSPRPDRESMTF
V gene: TRBV7-3; J gene: TRBJ2-2; CDR3 length: 16; CDR3 protein: CASSEGLAVNTGELFF
V gene: TRBV14; J gene: TRBJ2-5; CDR3 length: 13; CDR3 protein: CASSHQLDETQYF
V gene: TRBV7-2; J gene: TRBJ2-3; CDR3 length: 11; CDR3 protein: CASRSLIGQYF
V gene: TRBV20-1; J gene: TRBJ1-4; CDR3 length: 13; CDR3 protein: CSARTGSGEKLFF
V gene: TRBV5-1; J gene: TRBJ1-4; CDR3 length: 16; CDR3 protein: CASSATGGASNEKLFF
V gene: TRBV9; J gene: TRBJ2-7; CDR3 length: 13; CDR3 protein: CASSVGGSTGQYF
V gene: TRBV5-4; J gene: TRBJ2-5; CDR3 length: 15; CDR3 protein: CASSLARLTKETQYF
V gene: TRBV12-3/TRBV12-4; J gene: TRBJ2-1; CDR3 length: 14; CDR3 protein: CASSGTYSYNEQFF
V gene: TRBV20-1; J gene: TRBJ1-1; CDR3 length: 14; CDR3 protein: CSVKKTVMNTEAFF
V gene: TRBV24-1; J gene: TRBJ2-5; CDR3 length: 15; CDR3 protein: CATGGPGQQQETQYF
V gene: TRBV9; J gene: TRBJ2-2; CDR3 length: 17; CDR3 protein: CASSVTPQGKITGELFF
V gene: TRBV5-1; J gene: TRBJ1-1; CDR3 length: 14; CDR3 protein: CASSLPQGSTEAFF
V gene: TRBV7-9; J gene: TRBJ2-5; CDR3 length: 15; CDR3 protein: CASSLGAGQKETQYF
V gene: TRBV9; J gene: TRBJ2-1; CDR3 length: 15; CDR3 protein: CASSVEGGSYNEQFF
V gene: TRBV7-3; J gene: TRBJ1-1; CDR3 length: 13; CDR3 protein: CASSLTLGTEAFF
V gene: TRBV20-1; J gene: TRBJ2-1; CDR3 length: 13; CDR3 protein: CSARQVNYNEQFF
V gene: TRBV6-5; J gene: TRBJ2-1; CDR3 length: 15; CDR3 protein: CASSYPRGGVNEQFF
V gene: TRBV14; J gene: TRBJ2-1; CDR3 length: 16; CDR3 protein: CASSQESGGRYNEQFF
V gene: TRBV7-9; J gene: TRBJ2-3; CDR3 length: 16; CDR3 protein: CASSLLWWVDTDTQYF
V gene: TRBV4-3; J gene: TRBJ1-2; CDR3 length: 14; CDR3 protein: CASSQGSHNYGYTF
V gene: TRBV5-4; J gene: TRBJ2-7; CDR3 length: 15; CDR3 protein: CASSQTGGKSYEQYF
V gene: TRBV29-1; J gene: TRBJ2-4; CDR3 length: 14; CDR3 protein: CSGLLAGGQNIQYF
V gene: TRBV7-9; J gene: TRBJ2-2; CDR3 length: 16; CDR3 protein: CASRLDPKGNTGELFF
V gene: TRBV15; J gene: TRBJ1-4; CDR3 length: 13; CDR3 protein: CATSPGGVEKLFF
V gene: TRBV7-9; J gene: TRBJ2-3; CDR3 length: 14; CDR3 protein: CASSLNLAPDTQYF
V gene: TRBV9; J gene: TRBJ2-3; CDR3 length: 15; CDR3 protein: CASSPGAGPESTQYF
V gene: TRBV24-1; J gene: TRBJ2-5; CDR3 length: 14; CDR3 protein: CATSDPGAGETQYF
V gene: TRBV4-1; J gene: TRBJ2-3; CDR3 length: 16; CDR3 protein: CASSQDKEGGPDTQYF
V gene: TRBV11-3; J gene: TRBJ1-2; CDR3 length: 16; CDR3 protein: CASSLDDRELPYGYTF
V gene: TRBV4-3; J gene: TRBJ2-5; CDR3 length: 12; CDR3 protein: CASSQRGETQYF